Each of the 19 T cell receptor beta chains below was sequenced from the same sample in a study of cytomegalovirus exposure and HLA in healthy donors. The PCR ran on 60 Vbeta and 13 Jbeta primers. Profiling relied on immunoSEQ multiplex PCR, and the TCRdb table lists in-frame clones only, not all of them. The table records over 100,000 clones, 78% of them present only once. Sequenced input: PBMCs. The receptor source for this set is a female donor in good health and CMV-seronegative.

V gene TRBV7-9 combines with J gene TRBJ1-5, with D uncertain. V lost 1 base to trimming and J lost 7 bases, with 8 bases between them. Germline assignment: CDR1 SEHNR and CDR2 FQNEAQ (reference sequence). The CDR3 is 13 residues long. The CDR3 loop is CASSLGHEQPQHF. CDR3 in DNA: TGTGCCAGCAGCTTAGGTCACGAGCAGCCCCAGCATTTT. The variable domain in full, with the rest retrieved from reference TRBV7-9 and TRBJ1-5, is DTGVSQNPRHKITKRGQNVTFRCDPISEHNRLYWYRQTLGQGPEFLTYFQNEAQLEKSRLLSDRFSAERPKGSFSTLEIQRTEQGDSAMYLCASSLGHEQPQHFGDGTRLSIL.

The V gene is TRBV2, the J gene TRBJ2-1; 8 positions agree with TRBD2. Germline V gene lookup returns CDR1 SNHLY and CDR2 FYNNEI. Trimming removed 1 base from V and 9 bases from J; junction bases left unmatched: 11. The CDR3 runs 16 residues. The CDR3 sequence: CASSEGSGGPFGEQFF. As DNA, the CDR3 is TGTGCCAGCAGTGAAGGGTCGGGAGGGCCTTTTGGTGAGCAGTTCTTC.

The rearrangement links TRBV4-3 to TRBJ1-4, with D possibly being TRBD1 (6 bases). CDR1 LGHNA and CDR2 YSLEER come from the germline V gene. V lost 0 bases to trimming and J lost 6 bases, with 23 bases between them. The CDR3 loop spans 19 amino acids. CDR3 loop: CASSQDLMGARLGDEKLFF. CDR3 bases: TGCGCCAGCAGCCAAGATCTGATGGGGGCCCGGCTGGGGGATGAAAAACTGTTTTTT.

This clone was seen once. This rearrangement joins TRBV7-3 to TRBJ2-2, with 8 bases aligning to TRBD1. The CDR3 sequence is 18 residues long. The V segment lost 2 bases and the J segment 1 base; nucleotides outside the gene matches: 9. Looked up from germline, CDR1 is SGHTA and CDR2 is FQGTGA. Here the CDR3 reads CASSLAPGQGENTGELFF. The CDR3 region has the DNA TGTGCCAGCAGCTTAGCTCCCGGACAGGGAGAGAACACCGGGGAGCTGTTTTTT.

The gene calls are TRBV15 and TRBJ1-2; the D is unclear. Germline loops: CDR1 LNHNV, CDR2 YYDKDF (reference sequence). This CDR3 contains 13 residues. V shed 3 bases and J shed 6 bases, with 11 bases lying between them. For the CDR3, the DNA is TGTGCCACCAGCAGTTTCGCGGGAGATGGCTACACCTTC. This sequence encodes CATSSFAGDGYTF. Based on the CDR3 plus reference TRBV15 and TRBJ1-2, the full variable domain is DAMVIQNPRYQVTQFGKPVTLSCSQTLNHNVMYWYQQKSSQAPKLLFHYYDKDFNNEADTPDNFQSRRPNTSFCFLDIRSPGLGDTAMYLCATSSFAGDGYTFGSGTRLTVV.

The rearrangement links TRBV7-6 to TRBJ2-7; 10 bases line up with TRBD1. The CDR3 runs 14 residues. The germline CDR1 and CDR2 sequences are SGHVS and FNYEAQ. Germline trimming cut 3 bases from V and 5 bases from J; bases unmatched to any gene: 4. DNA of the CDR3: TGTGCCAGCAGCTTTGGGACAGGGGTTAACGAGCAGTACTTC. It is translated as CASSFGTGVNEQYF.

The V call is TRBV6-9, the J call TRBJ2-1; TRBD2 aligns across 14 bases. V shed 9 bases and J 0 bases; nucleotides not matched to a gene: 13. Germline V gene sequence: CDR1 MNHGY, CDR2 SVAAGI. This CDR3 contains 19 residues. DNA of the CDR3: TGTGCCAGTTGCCCCCCCGGACTAGCGGGAGGCCTCTCCTACAATGAGCAGTTCTTC. Translated, it gives CASCPPGLAGGLSYNEQFF.

The genes are TRBV5-3 and TRBJ2-7; 9 nucleotides line up with TRBD1. TRBV5-3 is known as an ORF, though its function is uncertain. The CDR3 is 12 residues long. The V and J ends lost 5 bases and 6 bases, in that order; junction bases with no gene match: 3. In nucleotides, the CDR3 is TGTGCCAGAAGGGACAGGGGTATCGAGCAGTACTTC. This sequence encodes CARRDRGIEQYF.

The chain links TRBV7-2 to TRBJ2-3; the D gene is possibly TRBD1 (6 bases). Germline loops: CDR1 SGHTA, CDR2 FQGNSA. This CDR3 contains 16 residues. Trimming took off 0 bases at V and 6 bases at J, with 16 bases between the two ends. The CDR3 DNA reads as TGTGCCAGCAGCTTAGCCGGGACACCCACAGGTGATACGCAGTATTTT. Amino acids: CASSLAGTPTGDTQYF.

The chain uses TRBV2 and TRBJ2-3, with D possibly TRBD2 on 5 matching bases. The V end lost 8 bases, the J end lost 4 bases, and 16 bases lay between the germline ends. CDR3 length: 14 amino acids. Germline loops: CDR1 SNHLY, CDR2 FYNNEI. CDR3 DNA sequence: TGTGCCAGCGAAACTAGTCGGGTCGCAGATACGCAGTATTTT. Encoded protein: CASETSRVADTQYF.

The count of this clone is one. The rearrangement uses TRBV7-3 and TRBJ1-1; no clear D. CDR1 SGHTA and CDR2 FQGTGA come from the germline V gene. Trimming cost V 3 bases and J 0 bases, with 5 bases left between them. CDR3 size: 13 residues. This chain's CDR3 is CASSLFMNTEAFF. CDR3 bases: TGTGCCAGCAGCTTGTTCATGAACACTGAAGCTTTCTTT.

The chain has TRBV7-2 and TRBJ2-7; a weak D match, TRBD2 (6 bases). The CDR3 loop spans 15 amino acids. The V gene's germline CDR1 is SGHTA and CDR2 FQGNSA. The V end was cut by 1 base, the J end by 4 bases, with 14 bases between. CDR3 region: CASSLGQGGRYEQYF. The CDR3 nucleotides are TGTGCCAGCAGCTTAGGTCAGGGAGGAAGATACGAGCAGTACTTC.

The V gene is TRBV6-1, the J gene TRBJ1-1, with a weak D call TRBD1 (6 bases). V was pared by 6 bases and J by 0 bases, with 11 bases between. This CDR3 spans 14 amino acids. Per the germline V gene, CDR1 is MNHNS and CDR2 is SASEGT. The DNA of the CDR3 is TGTGCCAGCAGCCTAGGACAGTTGAACACTGAAGCTTTCTTT. The encoded protein is CASSLGQLNTEAFF.

V and J are TRBV27 and TRBJ2-7, with TRBD1 as a possible D gene (8 bases). Trimming took off 1 base at V and 3 bases at J, with 13 bases between the two ends. CDR3 size: 15 residues. Germline assignment: CDR1 MNHEY and CDR2 SMNVEV (reference sequence). CDR3 protein: CASSLFHRGGYEQYF. The CDR3 region has the DNA TGTGCCAGCAGTTTATTTCACAGGGGGGGCTACGAGCAGTACTTC.

This chain links TRBV7-9 with TRBJ2-2; the match to TRBD2 covers 7 bases. There are 16 residues in the CDR3. Germline assignment: CDR1 SEHNR and CDR2 FQNEAQ (reference sequence). Trimming removed 5 bases from V and 5 bases from J; junction bases left unmatched: 11. The CDR3 region has the DNA TGTGCCAGCAGCACGCGCCCGGGAGGCGAGACCGGGGAGCTGTTTTTT. This encodes CASSTRPGGETGELFF.

This chain connects TRBV29-1 to TRBJ1-3; D unclear. Germline loops: CDR1 SQVTM, CDR2 ANQGSEA. This CDR3 region has 11 residues. The DNA of the CDR3 is TGCAGTGGTCGGTCTGGAAACACCATATATTTT. Its translation: CSGRSGNTIYF.

The J gene is TRBJ2-7, the V gene TRBV30; a weak D match, TRBD1 (6 bases). CDR3 length: 12 amino acids. V lost 5 bases and J 2 bases, leaving 10 bases between the germline ends. Germline CDR1 and CDR2: GTSNPN and SVGIG (reference sequence). The DNA of the CDR3 is TGTGCCTGGGCAAGGGACACCTACGAGCAGTACTTC. Amino acids: CAWARDTYEQYF.

Regarding this clone: Mismatch with germline at one junction end may stem from a read error. The chain joins TRBV5-5 to TRBJ2-4, with 8 bases fitting TRBD2. CDR1 is SGHKS and CDR2 is YYEKEE in the germline V gene (reference sequence). This CDR3 is built from 14 residues. The CDR3 reads CASSGSGARNIQYF. The CDR3 region has the DNA TGTGCCAGCAGCGGTAGCGGGGCCAGAAACATTCAGTACTTC.

This rearrangement joins TRBV7-2 to TRBJ1-3, with D hard to call. Germline-derived CDR1 and CDR2 are SGHTA and FQGNSA. Between the trimmed V and J ends, which lost 5 bases and 4 bases, there was a span of 12 bases. The CDR3 covers 14 residues. CDR3 nucleotide sequence: TGTGCCAGCAGCGACGGCCATAGCGGAAACACCATATATTTT. Translation gives CASSDGHSGNTIYF.